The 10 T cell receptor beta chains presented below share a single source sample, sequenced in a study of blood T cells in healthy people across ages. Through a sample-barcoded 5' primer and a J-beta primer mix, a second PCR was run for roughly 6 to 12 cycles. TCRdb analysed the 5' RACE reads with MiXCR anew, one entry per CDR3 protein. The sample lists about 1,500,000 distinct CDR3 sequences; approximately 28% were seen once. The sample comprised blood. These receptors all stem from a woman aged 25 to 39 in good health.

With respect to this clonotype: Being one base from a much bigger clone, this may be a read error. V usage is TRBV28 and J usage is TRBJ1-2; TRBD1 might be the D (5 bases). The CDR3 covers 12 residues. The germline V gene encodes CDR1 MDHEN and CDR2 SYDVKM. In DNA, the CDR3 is TGTGCCAGCAGTCAGACAGATTATGACTACACCTTC. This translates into CASSQTDYDYTF.

The CDR3 sequence is CASSSGGVPYEQYF. In nucleotides, the CDR3 is TGTGCCAGCTCTAGCGGGGGTGTTCCCTACGAGCAGTATTTT. This chain uses TRBV18 with TRBJ2-3; TRBD2 aligns across 9 bases. CDR3 length: 14 amino acids. The V gene's germline CDR1 is KGHSH and CDR2 LQKENI. After removal of 6 bases from V and 11 bases from J, the junction contained 12 bases not matched to a gene.

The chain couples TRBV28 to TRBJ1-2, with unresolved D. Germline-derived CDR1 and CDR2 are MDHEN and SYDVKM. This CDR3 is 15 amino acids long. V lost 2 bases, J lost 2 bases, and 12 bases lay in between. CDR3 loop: CASSLLSNRNYGYTF. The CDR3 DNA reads TGTGCCAGCAGTTTACTCTCCAATCGAAACTATGGCTACACCTTC.

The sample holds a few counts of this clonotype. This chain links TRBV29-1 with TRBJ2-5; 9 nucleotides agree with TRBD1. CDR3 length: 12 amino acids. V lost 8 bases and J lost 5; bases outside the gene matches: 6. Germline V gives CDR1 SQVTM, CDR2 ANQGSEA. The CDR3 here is CSNIGTGETQYF. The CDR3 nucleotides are TGCAGCAATATCGGGACAGGGGAGACCCAGTACTTC.

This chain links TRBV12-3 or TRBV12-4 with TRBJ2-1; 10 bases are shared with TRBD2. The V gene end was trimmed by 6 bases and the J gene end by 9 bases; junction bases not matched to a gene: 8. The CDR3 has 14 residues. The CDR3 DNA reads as TGTGCCAGCAGCCAGGGGACTAGCGAGTTTGAGCAGTTCTTC. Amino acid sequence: CASSQGTSEFEQFF.

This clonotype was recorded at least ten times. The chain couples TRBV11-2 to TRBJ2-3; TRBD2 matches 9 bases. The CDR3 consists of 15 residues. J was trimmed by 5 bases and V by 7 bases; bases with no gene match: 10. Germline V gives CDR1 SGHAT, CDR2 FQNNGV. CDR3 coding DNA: TGTGCCAGCACCCCAGGGTGGACTAGCGAAGATACGCAGTATTTT. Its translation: CASTPGWTSEDTQYF.

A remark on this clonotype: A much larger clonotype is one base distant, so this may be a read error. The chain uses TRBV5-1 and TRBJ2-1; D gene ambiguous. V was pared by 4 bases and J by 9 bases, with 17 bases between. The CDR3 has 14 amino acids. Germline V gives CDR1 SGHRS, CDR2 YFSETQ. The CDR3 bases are TGCGCCAGCAGCCCGGTCGACCCAAGGAGTGAGCAGTTCTTC. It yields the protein CASSPVDPRSEQFF.

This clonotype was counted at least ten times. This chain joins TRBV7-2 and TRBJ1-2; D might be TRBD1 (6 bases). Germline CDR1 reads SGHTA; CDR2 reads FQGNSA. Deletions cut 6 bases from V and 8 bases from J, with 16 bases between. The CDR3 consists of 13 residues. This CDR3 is CASRVPGASGYTF. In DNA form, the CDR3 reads TGTGCCAGCAGGGTACCAGGGGCGTCGGGCTACACCTTC.

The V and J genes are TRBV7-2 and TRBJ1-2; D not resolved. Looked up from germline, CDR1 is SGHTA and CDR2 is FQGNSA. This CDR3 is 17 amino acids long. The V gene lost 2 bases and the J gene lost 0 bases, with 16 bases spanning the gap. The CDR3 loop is CASSLRAQMAANYGYTF. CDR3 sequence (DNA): TGTGCCAGCAGCTTACGGGCCCAAATGGCGGCTAACTATGGCTACACCTTC.

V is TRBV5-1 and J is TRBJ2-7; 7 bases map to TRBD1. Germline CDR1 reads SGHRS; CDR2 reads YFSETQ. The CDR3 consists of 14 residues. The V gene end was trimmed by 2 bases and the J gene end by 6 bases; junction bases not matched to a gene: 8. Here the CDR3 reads CASSLQGRSFEQYF. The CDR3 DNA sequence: TGCGCCAGCAGCTTACAGGGGCGTTCTTTCGAGCAGTACTTC. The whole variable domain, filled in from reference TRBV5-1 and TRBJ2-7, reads KAGVTQTPRYLIKTRGQQVTLSCSPISGHRSVSWYQQTPGQGLQFLFEYFSETQRNKGNFPGRFSGRQFSNSRSEMNVSTLELGDSALYLCASSLQGRSFEQYFGPGTRLTVT.